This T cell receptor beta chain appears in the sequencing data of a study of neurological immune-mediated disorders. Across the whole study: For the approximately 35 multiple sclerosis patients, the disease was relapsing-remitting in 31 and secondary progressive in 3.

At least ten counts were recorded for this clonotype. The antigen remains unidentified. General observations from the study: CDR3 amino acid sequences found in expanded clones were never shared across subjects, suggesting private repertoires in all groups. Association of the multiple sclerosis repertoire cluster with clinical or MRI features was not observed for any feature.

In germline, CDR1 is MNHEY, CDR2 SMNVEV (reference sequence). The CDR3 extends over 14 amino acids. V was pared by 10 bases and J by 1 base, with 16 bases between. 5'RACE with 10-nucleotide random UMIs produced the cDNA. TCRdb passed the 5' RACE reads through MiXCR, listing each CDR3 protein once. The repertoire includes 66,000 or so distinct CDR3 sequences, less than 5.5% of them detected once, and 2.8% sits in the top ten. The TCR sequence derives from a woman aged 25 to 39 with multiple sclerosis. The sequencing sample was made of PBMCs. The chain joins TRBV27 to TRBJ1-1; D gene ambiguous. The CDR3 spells CATGRRPENTEAFF. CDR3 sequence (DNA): TGTGCCACCGGACGACGACCTGAGAACACTGAAGCTTTCTTT.